The 20 T cell receptor beta chains listed next were all sequenced from one sample in a study of blood T cell repertoires in COVID-19. Libraries were prepared by immunoSEQ multiplex PCR; TCRdb keeps only in-frame clonotypes and omits some of them. The sample records about 230,000 clones, just over 85% being singletons. The sequenced sample was peripheral blood. All receptors come from a man aged 50-59 years with COVID-19, enrolled during active disease.

In DNA, the CDR3 is TGCGCCAGCAGCCCGGGACAGGGGTTTTACAATGAGCAGTTCTTC. Amino acids: CASSPGQGFYNEQFF. The chain links TRBV5-1 to TRBJ2-1; TRBD1 aligns across 10 bases. V lost 4 bases to trimming and J lost 4 bases; unmatched junction nucleotides: 5. This CDR3 contains 15 residues. Per the germline V gene, CDR1 is SGHRS and CDR2 is YFSETQ.

This clone was picked up one time. V usage is TRBV7-3 and J usage is TRBJ2-1; D not certain. The CDR3 extends over 13 amino acids. Germline loops: CDR1 SGHTA, CDR2 FQGTGA. V was trimmed by 5 bases and J by 5 bases, leaving 10 bases between them. DNA for the CDR3: TGTGCCAGCAGCCCGCTAACAGACAATGAGCAGTTCTTC. Protein: CASSPLTDNEQFF.

V gene TRBV18 combines with J gene TRBJ1-1, with 8 nucleotides matching TRBD1. CDR3 length: 16 residues. Trimming at V came to 3 bases and at J to 1 base, leaving 7 bases not matched to a gene. Germline CDR1 and CDR2: KGHSH and LQKENI. The CDR3 DNA sequence: TGTGCCAGCTCACCGGTCCAGGGGGCGACGAACACTGAAGCTTTCTTT. Its protein is CASSPVQGATNTEAFF.

The DNA of the CDR3 is TGTGCCGCCAGCCCGCCCGGCAGGCGAAGCACCGGGGAGCTGTTTTTT. As protein: CAASPPGRRSTGELFF. The rearrangement links TRBV11-2 to TRBJ2-2; D not certain. Trimming took off 11 bases at V and 4 bases at J, with 23 bases between the two ends. The CDR3 totals 16 residues. The germline gives CDR1 SGHAT, CDR2 FQNNGV.

V and J are TRBV19 and TRBJ2-7, with 7 bases matching TRBD1. Germline V gene data show CDR1 as LNHDA and CDR2 as SQIVND (reference sequence). V lost 3 bases and J lost 0; bases outside the gene matches: 11. The CDR3 length is 17 residues. The CDR3 bases are TGTGCCAGTAGTATCTCCCTGGACAGGTCCAGCTCCTACGAGCAGTACTTC. Amino acid sequence: CASSISLDRSSSYEQYF.

CDR3 bases: TGTGCCAGCAGTGAAGCCCGGCTCGGCCGGGGCGAGCAGTACTTC. Translated, it gives CASSEARLGRGEQYF. The chain carries TRBV6-1 and TRBJ2-7, with a tentative D call TRBD2 (5 bases). Per germline, CDR1 MNHNS and CDR2 SASEGT. Trimming pared 0 bases from V and 6 bases from J, leaving 15 bases between. The CDR3 is made up of 15 amino acids.

The chain has TRBV2 and TRBJ2-2; D possibly corresponds to TRBD2 (6 bases). Germline CDR1 and CDR2: SNHLY and FYNNEI. This CDR3 comprises 15 residues. Trimming stripped 5 bases from V and 2 bases from J, with 12 bases between. CDR3 coding DNA: TGTGCCAGCAGTCTCCGGGACTCAAACACCGGGGAGCTGTTTTTT. Translated: CASSLRDSNTGELFF.

The chain carries TRBV28 and TRBJ1-2; no clear D gene. V lost 2 bases, J lost 2 bases, and 9 bases lay in between. This CDR3 is built from 14 residues. Germline loops: CDR1 MDHEN, CDR2 SYDVKM. CDR3 nucleotide sequence: TGTGCCAGCAGTTTAGATAGTCGGAACTATGGCTACACCTTC. The encoded protein is CASSLDSRNYGYTF.

V usage is TRBV14 and J usage is TRBJ1-1, with D uncertain. Deletions cut 4 bases from V and 0 bases from J, with 9 bases between. CDR1 is SGHDN, CDR2 FVKESK, per germline. CDR3 length: 14 amino acids. As DNA, the CDR3 is TGTGCCAGCAGCCTACCGGGTTTGAACACTGAAGCTTTCTTT. Protein: CASSLPGLNTEAFF.

V usage is TRBV19 and J usage is TRBJ1-6; 10 nucleotides align to TRBD1. Germline CDR1 and CDR2: LNHDA and SQIVND (reference sequence). CDR3 length equals 15 residues. The ends lost 5 bases at V and 11 bases at J; junction bases unmatched: 9. The CDR3 DNA reads TGTGCCAGTAGTGTGTCGGGACAGGGGTTGGCACCCCTCCACTTT. Translated: CASSVSGQGLAPLHF.

This clone was detected only once. J is TRBJ1-2 and V is TRBV6-6, with D perhaps TRBD1 (6 bases). With 10 bases removed from V and 8 bases from J, the gap between germline ends came to 11 bases. Germline values: CDR1 MNHNY, CDR2 SVGAGI (reference sequence). This CDR3 spans 10 amino acids. The CDR3 nucleotides are TGTGCCACACGGACAGAAGGCTACACCTTC. Encoded protein: CATRTEGYTF.

This clone was observed a few times. V gene TRBV19 combines with J gene TRBJ2-7, with D tentatively TRBD1 (6 bases). Germline lookup yields CDR1 LNHDA and CDR2 SQIVND (reference sequence). The CDR3 extends over 14 amino acids. V dropped 3 bases and J dropped 4 bases, with 13 bases sitting between them. As DNA, the CDR3 is TGTGCCAGTAGTATCTTCGGACAGATTTACGAGCAGTACTTC. It translates to CASSIFGQIYEQYF.

V is TRBV27 and J is TRBJ1-2; D uncertain. Deletions cut 1 base from V and 5 bases from J, with 20 bases between. The CDR3 is made up of 17 amino acids. Germline CDR1 MNHEY, CDR2 SMNVEV (reference sequence). The CDR3 nucleotides read TGTGCCAGCAGTTTATATTCGACTGCAGCCGACCTTTATGGCTACACCTTC. This translates into CASSLYSTAADLYGYTF.

The genes are TRBV6-6 and TRBJ2-2, with a weak D call TRBD2 (5 bases). Germline lookup yields CDR1 MNHNY and CDR2 SVGAGI (reference sequence). Trimming shortened V by 10 bases and J by 1 base, and 13 bases separated the two germline ends. The CDR3 loop spans 14 amino acids. Written as DNA, the CDR3 is TGTGCCACCGAGAGCGGCAAGAACACCGGGGAGCTGTTTTTT. Amino acid sequence: CATESGKNTGELFF.

A single count supports this clone. CDR3 DNA: TGTGCCAGCAGCTTGGCGGGGGGCGCAGATCAGCCCCAGCATTTT. Translating gives CASSLAGGADQPQHF. This rearrangement joins TRBV5-6 to TRBJ1-5; possible D gene TRBD1, 6 bases. CDR1 and CDR2 (germline): SGHDT, YYEEEE. The germline V and J ends were trimmed by 0 bases and 5 bases, with 12 bases remaining between them. This CDR3 is 15 amino acids long.

The rearrangement links TRBV29-1 to TRBJ2-2; 10 nucleotides align to TRBD1. The trim removed 6 bases at V and 0 bases at J, leaving 1 base unmatched. This CDR3 region has 14 residues. CDR1 and CDR2 from the germline V gene are SQVTM and ANQGSEA. CDR3: CSVGQGANTGELFF. The CDR3 DNA reads TGCAGCGTCGGACAGGGGGCGAACACCGGGGAGCTGTTTTTT.

This clone has a handful of counts. In DNA, the CDR3 is TGCGCCAGCAGCCGCGGGACAGGGCACACAGATACGCAGTATTTT. It encodes CASSRGTGHTDTQYF. This chain joins TRBV4-3 and TRBJ2-3; the match to TRBD1 covers 9 bases. The CDR3 sequence is 15 residues long. CDR1 and CDR2 from the germline V gene are LGHNA and YSLEER. Germline trimming cut 4 bases from V and 2 bases from J; bases unmatched to any gene: 4.

This sequence joins TRBV3-1 (or the pseudogene TRBV3-2) and TRBJ1-3; possibly TRBD1 for D (6 bases). CDR3 size: 14 residues. The germline V gene encodes CDR1 LGHDT and CDR2 YNNKEL (reference sequence). Trimming pared 4 bases from V and 4 bases from J, leaving 11 bases between. CDR3: CASSPTGQGNTIYF. CDR3 bases: TGTGCCAGCAGCCCCACAGGGCAGGGAAACACCATATATTTT.

V usage is TRBV6-4 and J usage is TRBJ1-1; 9 positions agree with TRBD1. V gave up 6 bases and J gave up 1 base; unmatched junction bases: 6. CDR1 MRHNA and CDR2 SNTAGT come from the germline V gene. The CDR3 consists of 15 residues. Here the CDR3 reads CASSPGQGPNTEAFF. The CDR3 DNA reads as TGTGCCAGCAGCCCTGGACAGGGGCCGAACACTGAAGCTTTCTTT.

This clone was seen a few times. The CDR3 loop is CASTPGTGINQPQHF. The CDR3 region has the DNA TGTGCCAGCACCCCCGGGACAGGGATCAATCAGCCCCAGCATTTT. V gene TRBV28 combines with J gene TRBJ1-5, with 9 bases that match TRBD1. The CDR3 runs 15 residues. Trimming at V came to 7 bases and at J to 3 bases, leaving 7 bases not matched to a gene. CDR1 and CDR2 (germline): MDHEN, SYDVKM.